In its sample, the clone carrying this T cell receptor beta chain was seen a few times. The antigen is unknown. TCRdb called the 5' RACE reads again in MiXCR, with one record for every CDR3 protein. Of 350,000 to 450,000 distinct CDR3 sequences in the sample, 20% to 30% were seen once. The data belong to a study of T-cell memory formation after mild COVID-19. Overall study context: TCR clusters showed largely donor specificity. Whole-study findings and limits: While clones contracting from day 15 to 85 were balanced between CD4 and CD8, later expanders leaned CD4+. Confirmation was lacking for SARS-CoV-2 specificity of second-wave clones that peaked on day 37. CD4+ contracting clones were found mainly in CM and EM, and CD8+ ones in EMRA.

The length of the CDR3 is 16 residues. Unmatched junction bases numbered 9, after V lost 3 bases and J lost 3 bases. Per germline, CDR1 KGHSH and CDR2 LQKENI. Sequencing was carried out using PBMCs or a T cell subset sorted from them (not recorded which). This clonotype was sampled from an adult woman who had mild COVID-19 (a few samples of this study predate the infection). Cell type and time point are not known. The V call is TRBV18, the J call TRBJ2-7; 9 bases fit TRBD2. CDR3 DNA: TGTGCCAGCTCACCCCCTGGACTAGCGACCTTCTACGAGCAGTACTTC. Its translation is CASSPPGLATFYEQYF. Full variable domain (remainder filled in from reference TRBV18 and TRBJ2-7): NAGVMQNPRHLVRRRGQEARLRCSPMKGHSHVYWYRQLPEEGLKFMVYLQKENIIDESGMPKERFSAEFPKEGPSILRIQQVVRGDSAAYFCASSPPGLATFYEQYFGPGTRLTVT.